This paragraph reports one TCR beta chain. Mouse gene names apply. The CDR3 end is not reached by the read, which stops 1 residue before it; the germline J gene fills it in. Profiling relied on immunoSEQ multiplex PCR, and the TCRdb table lists in-frame clones only, not all of them. The table has several thousand clones, 30% to 40% seen once; the top ten hold 6.7%. The CDR3 covers 15 residues. The germline gives CDR1 KGHTA, CDR2 FQNQQP. The data belong to a study of tissue T cells after allogeneic stem cell transplantation. Stated time point: mouse harvest day 14 after allogeneic transplant. Tail vein injection delivered 10^7 T-cell-depleted bone marrow cells and 10^6 splenic CD5+ T cells.

The source of this sequence is a female BALB/c mouse given C57BL/6 T cells with graft-versus-host disease after an allogeneic hematopoietic cell transplant. The genes are TRBV23 and TRBJ2-1; the DNA was not used to check the table's D call, TRBD2. The specimen was skin. Partial CDR3 DNA: TGCTCCAGCAGTCAATCAGGGGACTTCTATGCTGAGCAGTTC. As protein: CSSSQSGDFYAEQF. The complete CDR3 reads CSSSQSGDFYAEQFF.